The clone carrying this TCR beta chain occurred a few times. This specimen comes from a study of identical twins. Germline V gene sequence: CDR1 DFQATT, CDR2 SNEGSKA (reference sequence). The ends were cut back, 5 bases at V and 0 bases at J, with 6 bases in the middle. The CDR3 has 12 residues. Each CDR3 protein gets one entry after TCRdb re-called the 5' RACE reads with MiXCR. Among roughly 1,500,000 distinct CDR3 sequences listed, roughly 35% were seen once. The V gene is TRBV20-1, the J gene TRBJ2-3, with no clear D. Sequenced sample: cord blood. This sequence originates from a newborn girl in good health. The CDR3 reads CSAQKSTDTQYF. The CDR3 region has the DNA TGCAGTGCTCAAAAGAGCACAGATACGCAGTATTTT.